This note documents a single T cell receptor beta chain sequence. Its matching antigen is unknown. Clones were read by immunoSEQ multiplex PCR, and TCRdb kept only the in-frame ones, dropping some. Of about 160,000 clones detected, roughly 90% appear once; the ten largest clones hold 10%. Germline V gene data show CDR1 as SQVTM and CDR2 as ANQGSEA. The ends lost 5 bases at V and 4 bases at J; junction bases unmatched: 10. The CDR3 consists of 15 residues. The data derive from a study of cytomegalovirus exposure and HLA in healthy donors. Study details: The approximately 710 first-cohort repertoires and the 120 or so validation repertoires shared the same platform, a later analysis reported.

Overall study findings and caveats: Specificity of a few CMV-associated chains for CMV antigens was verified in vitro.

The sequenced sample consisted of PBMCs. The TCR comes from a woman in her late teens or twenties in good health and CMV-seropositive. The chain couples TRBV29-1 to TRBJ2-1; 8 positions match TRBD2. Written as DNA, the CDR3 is TGCAGCGTTCAAAAGACACTAGCGGAATACAATGAGCAGTTCTTC. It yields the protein CSVQKTLAEYNEQFF.